Given below is one TCR beta chain in context. Its specificity is unknown. TEMRA cells were enriched by FACS, while CD8+ and CD4+ T cells were obtained through a negative isolation that was performed magnetically. V was clipped by 4 bases and J by 4 bases, with 9 bases between them. Germline-derived CDR1 and CDR2 are KGHDR and SFDVKD. The CDR3 is made up of 13 amino acids. This sample is part of a study of CD8 T cells in Susac syndrome. Notes on the study in general: The number of individuals included in the study's TCR sequencing and HLA analysis was acknowledged as relatively small.

RNA amounts of roughly 0.45 to 1 ug underwent reverse transcription with random hexamers. The method of amplification for TCR beta CDR3 was immunoSEQ multiplex PCR, covering 54 Vbeta and 13 Jbeta. TCRdb analysed the immunoSEQ multiplex PCR reads with MiXCR anew, one entry per CDR3 protein. This sample yields about 160,000 distinct CDR3 sequences, of which roughly 95% are seen a single time; 0.09% to 0.1% belongs to the top ten. The chain combines TRBV24-1 with TRBJ2-5, with D perhaps TRBD2 (5 bases). This clonotype was sampled from a human donor with multiple sclerosis. Sequencing used CD4+ T cells from PBMCs. CDR3 bases: TGTGCCACCAGTGACGGGGTACTAGAGACCCAGTACTTC. It yields the protein CATSDGVLETQYF.